This T cell receptor (beta chain) originates from a study of shared clonotypes between healthy human individuals. Sequencing was performed with immunoSEQ multiplex PCR; in TCRdb, only in-frame clones are kept and a portion is missing. The table shows about 480,000 clones, with approximately 85% occurring only once. This clone was seen once. The CDR3 is 13 amino acids. Trimming took off 0 bases at V and 6 bases at J, with 9 bases between the two ends. Germline V gives CDR1 MNHEY, CDR2 SVGAGI. The clonotype was recovered from a woman aged 40 to 50 in good health. Some clones in this sample may be carry-over from other donors' samples. The chain uses TRBV6-5 and TRBJ2-7, with D unclear. Sequencing input: PBMCs. This CDR3 is CASSYSLVSEQYF. In DNA form, the CDR3 reads TGTGCCAGCAGTTACTCTTTGGTATCCGAGCAGTACTTC.